This record covers a single TCR beta chain. The entry originates in a study of T cell responses to AZD1222 COVID-19 vaccine. The CDR3 spans 11 residues. Germline CDR1 reads SEHNR; CDR2 reads FQNEAQ (reference sequence). Trimming removed 11 bases from V and 1 base from J, with 9 bases in between. This table comes from immunoSEQ multiplex PCR, and its TCRdb copy is limited to in-frame clones, with some not included. The sample lists approximately 200,000 clones, around 93% occurring once. The TCR was taken from an adult in good health. The sequenced sample was peripheral blood, obtained on day 0 of AZD1222 vaccination. This sequence joins TRBV7-9 and TRBJ2-7; D not certain. DNA of the CDR3: TGTGCCTGTGAAAATTCCTACGAGCAGTACTTC. It encodes CACENSYEQYF.